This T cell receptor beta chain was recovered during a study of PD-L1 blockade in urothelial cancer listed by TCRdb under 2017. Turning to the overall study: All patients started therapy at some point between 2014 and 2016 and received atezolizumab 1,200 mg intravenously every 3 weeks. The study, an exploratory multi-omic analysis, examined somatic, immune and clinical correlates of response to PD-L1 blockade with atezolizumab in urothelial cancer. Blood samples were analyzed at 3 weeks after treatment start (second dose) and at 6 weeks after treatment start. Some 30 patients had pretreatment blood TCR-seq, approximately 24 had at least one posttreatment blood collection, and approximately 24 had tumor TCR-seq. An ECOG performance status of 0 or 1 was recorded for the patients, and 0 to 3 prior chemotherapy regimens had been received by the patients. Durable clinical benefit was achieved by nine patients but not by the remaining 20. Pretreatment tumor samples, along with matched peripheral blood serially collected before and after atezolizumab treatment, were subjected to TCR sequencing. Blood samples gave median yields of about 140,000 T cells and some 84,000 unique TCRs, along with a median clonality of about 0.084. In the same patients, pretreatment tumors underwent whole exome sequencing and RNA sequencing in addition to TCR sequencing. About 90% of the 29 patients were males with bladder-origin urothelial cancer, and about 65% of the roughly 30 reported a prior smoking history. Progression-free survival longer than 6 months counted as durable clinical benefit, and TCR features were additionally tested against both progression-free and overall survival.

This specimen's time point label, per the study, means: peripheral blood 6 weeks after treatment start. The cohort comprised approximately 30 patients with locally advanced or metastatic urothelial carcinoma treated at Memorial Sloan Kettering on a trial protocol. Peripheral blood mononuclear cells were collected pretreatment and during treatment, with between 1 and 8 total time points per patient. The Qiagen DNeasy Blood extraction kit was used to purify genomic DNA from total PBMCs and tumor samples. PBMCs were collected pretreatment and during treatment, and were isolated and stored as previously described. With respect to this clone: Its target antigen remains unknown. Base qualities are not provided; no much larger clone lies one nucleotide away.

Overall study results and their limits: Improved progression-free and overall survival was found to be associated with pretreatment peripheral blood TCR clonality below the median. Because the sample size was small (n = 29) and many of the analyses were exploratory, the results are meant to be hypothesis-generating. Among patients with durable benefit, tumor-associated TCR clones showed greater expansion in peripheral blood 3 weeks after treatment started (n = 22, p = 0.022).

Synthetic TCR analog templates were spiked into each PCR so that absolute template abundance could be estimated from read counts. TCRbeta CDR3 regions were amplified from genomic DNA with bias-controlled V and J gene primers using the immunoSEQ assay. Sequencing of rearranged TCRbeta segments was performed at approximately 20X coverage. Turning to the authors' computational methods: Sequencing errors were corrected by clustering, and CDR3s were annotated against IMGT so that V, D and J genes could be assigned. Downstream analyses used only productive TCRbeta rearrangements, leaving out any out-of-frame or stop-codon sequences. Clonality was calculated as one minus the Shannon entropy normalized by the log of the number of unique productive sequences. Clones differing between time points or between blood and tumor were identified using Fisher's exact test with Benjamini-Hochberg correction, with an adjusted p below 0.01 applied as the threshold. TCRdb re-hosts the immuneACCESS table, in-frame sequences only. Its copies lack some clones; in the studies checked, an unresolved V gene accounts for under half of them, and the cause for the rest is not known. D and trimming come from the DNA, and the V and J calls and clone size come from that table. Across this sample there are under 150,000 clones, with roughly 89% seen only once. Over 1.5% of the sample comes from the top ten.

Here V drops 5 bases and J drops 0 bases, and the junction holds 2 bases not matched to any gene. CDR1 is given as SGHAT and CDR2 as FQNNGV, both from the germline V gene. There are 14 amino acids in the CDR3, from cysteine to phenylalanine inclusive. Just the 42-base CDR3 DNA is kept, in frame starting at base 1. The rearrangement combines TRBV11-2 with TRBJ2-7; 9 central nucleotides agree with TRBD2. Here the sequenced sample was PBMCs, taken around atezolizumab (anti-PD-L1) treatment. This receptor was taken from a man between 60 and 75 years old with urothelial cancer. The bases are TGTGCCAGCAGCCGACTAGCGGCCTCCTACGAGCAGTACTTC. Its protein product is CASSRLAASYEQYF.